At least ten counts were recorded for the clone carrying this T cell receptor (beta chain). The data derive from a study of low-dose radiotherapy and immunotherapy resistance in tumors. Background on the study: Aspirin 300 mg was given orally each day for four cycles from cycle 1 day 1.

Alpha- and beta-chain coverage of first-strand cDNA came from TRAV- and TRBV-specific primers. PCR amplification of the TCRs was performed with Phusion for 20 PCR cycles, and it relied on a constant-region primer together with a V-primer adapter. TCRdb called the reads again in MiXCR, with one record for every CDR3 protein. The sample includes more than 50,000 distinct CDR3 sequences, 20% to 25% of them seen just once. The time point was: after trial treatment. As to treatment: LDRT plus nivolumab, ipilimumab, low-dose cyclophosphamide and aspirin (RACIN trial). Donors were dosed with nivolumab and ipilimumab; they also received aspirin, low-dose cyclophosphamide and low-dose radiotherapy. CDR1 is MGHRA and CDR2 is YSYEKL in the germline V gene. The CDR3 contains 15 residues. The ends were cut back, 0 bases at V and 9 bases at J, with 15 bases in the middle.

The chain employs TRBV4-1 and TRBJ1-5, with D tentatively TRBD1 (6 bases). Material: PBMCs, obtained after low-dose radiotherapy plus immunotherapy. The receptor was isolated from a male donor with prostate cancer. The CDR3 DNA follows: TGCGCCAGCAGCCAAGATAGGGCTACAGGGCTGCCCCAGCATTTT. Protein sequence: CASSQDRATGLPQHF.